The rows below give T cell receptor beta chains drawn from one sample of a study of T cells in Graves' hyperthyroidism and ophthalmopathy. Via MiXCR, TCRdb re-called the multiplex PCR reads, giving one row per CDR3 protein. Of about 59,000 distinct CDR3 sequences detected, 53% appear once; the ten largest clones hold about 3.6%. What was sequenced was blood. The receptors come from a woman between 55 and 75 years old with Graves' ophthalmopathy. Both conserved end residues are part of each CDR3. The D gene is left open where the match is weak. Not all rows give a size; the values are once, few, many and, for expanded clones, a class.

DNA | CDR3 | D | V | size | J
TGTGCCAGCAGTGAAACTGCTAACTATGGCTACACCATATATTTT | CASSETANYGYTIYF | . | TRBV2 | . | TRBJ1-3
TGCGCCAGCAACCTGGGACTAGCAGGGACGAACTCCTACAATGAGCAGTTCTTC | CASNLGLAGTNSYNEQFF | TRBD2 | TRBV10-2 | . | TRBJ2-1
TGTGCTAGCAGCTTAGGGGGGGGGGTGAACACTGAAGCTTTCTTT | CASSLGGGVNTEAFF | . | TRBV7-7 | . | TRBJ1-1
TGTGCCAGCAGCTCGCCCCGCGGGGATGGCGAGACCCAGTACTTC | CASSSPRGDGETQYF | . | TRBV11-2 | . | TRBJ2-5
TGTGCCACCAGCAGAGTCGGTCAGCCCCAGCATTTT | CATSRVGQPQHF | . | TRBV15 | medium-sized | TRBJ1-5
TGTGCCAGCAGCTTAACTAGCGGGACCGGAGCCAAAAACATTCAGTACTTC | CASSLTSGTGAKNIQYF | TRBD2 | TRBV7-2 | . | TRBJ2-4
TGTGCCATCGCCCCTATAGGGGGAGGGGCTGGGGCCAACGTCCTGACTTTC | CAIAPIGGGAGANVLTF | . | TRBV10-3 | . | TRBJ2-6
TGTGCAAGTAGTGGGGGGGCCTCCTGCGAGCAGTACTTC | CASSGGASCEQYF | . | TRBV19 | . | TRBJ2-7
TGCGCCAGCAGTGAGTCGAGGGGACAGGGGGCTCAGCCCCAGCATTTT | CASSESRGQGAQPQHF | TRBD1 | TRBV10-2 | many | TRBJ1-5
TGTGCCACCAGCTCCGGGACTACCCACAATGAGCAGTTCTTC | CATSSGTTHNEQFF | TRBD2 | TRBV24-1 | . | TRBJ2-1
TGCGCCAGCACGGACAACTTGAACACTGAAGCTTTCTTT | CASTDNLNTEAFF | . | TRBV4-1 | many | TRBJ1-1
TGTGCCAGCAGTTTCTATCGGGGTCAGCCCCAGCATTTT | CASSFYRGQPQHF | . | TRBV6-2/TRBV6-3 | many | TRBJ1-5
TGCAGTAAAGCTCCAGGCCCTAAAGAGACCCAGTACTTC | CSKAPGPKETQYF | . | TRBV20-1 | . | TRBJ2-5
TGTGCCAGTAGTATGGAAAATGGCTACACCTTC | CASSMENGYTF | . | TRBV19 | . | TRBJ1-2
TGTGCCAGCAACAACAGGGGTAACACCGGGGAGCTGTTTTTT | CASNNRGNTGELFF | TRBD1 | TRBV6-5 | . | TRBJ2-2
TGTGCCAGCAGCCCTTCGGGTGGGGGCGGCACTGAAGCTTTCTTT | CASSPSGGGGTEAFF | . | TRBV5-8 | many | TRBJ1-1
TGTGCCAGCAGCTTGGGGACTAGCGGGAGTAGGACCGGGGAGCTGTTTTTT | CASSLGTSGSRTGELFF | TRBD2 | TRBV7-9 | . | TRBJ2-2
TGCAGTGCTAGAGATCCCGACGGATGGGGTACGCAGTATTTT | CSARDPDGWGTQYF | . | TRBV20-1 | many | TRBJ2-3
TGTGCCAGCAGCCTTAGCGGGAGAAGTACGCAGTATTTT | CASSLSGRSTQYF | TRBD2 | TRBV7-3 | . | TRBJ2-3
TGCAGTGCTAGAGAGGAGTACTCTGGGGCCGACGTCCTGACTTTC | CSAREEYSGADVLTF | . | TRBV20-1 | . | TRBJ2-6
TGCAGTGCCGGAACGGGACTAGCGGCAGATGGCTACACCTTC | CSAGTGLAADGYTF | . | TRBV20-1 | . | TRBJ1-2
TGTGCCAGCAGCTTAGCGGAGAACAGTCCGTTCTTC | CASSLAENSPFF | . | TRBV11-1 | . | TRBJ2-1
TGCGCCAGCAGCTTGGTCCCAGGGGGAGAGACCCAGTACTTC | CASSLVPGGETQYF | TRBD1 | TRBV5-1 | once | TRBJ2-5
TGTGCCAGTGGTATGACAGCCAGAAACATTCAGTACTTC | CASGMTARNIQYF | . | TRBV19 | . | TRBJ2-4
TGTGCCAGCAGCTTGGGGGGTCCCCTTGTCGAGCAGTGCTTC | CASSLGGPLVEQCF | . | TRBV7-9 | . | TRBJ2-7
TGTGCCATCAGTGAGTCCAGCCAGGGGTATGGCTACACCTTC | CAISESSQGYGYTF | . | TRBV10-3 | . | TRBJ1-2
TGTGCCACCAGTGATGGACAGGCGGGTGCGTACAATGAGCGGTTCTTC | CATSDGQAGAYNERFF | TRBD1 | TRBV24-1 | many | TRBJ2-1
TGCAGCGTTCGGGACTACAATGAGCAGTTCTTC | CSVRDYNEQFF | . | TRBV29-1 | medium-sized | TRBJ2-1
TGTGCCAGCAGCTCTGACCATCAGCCCCAGCATTTT | CASSSDHQPQHF | . | TRBV7-9 | . | TRBJ1-5
TGTGCCAGCAGTCCGGGACTAGCGGGGTTAGGGGCCGGGGAGCTGTTTTTT | CASSPGLAGLGAGELFF | TRBD2 | TRBV6-6 | many | TRBJ2-2
TGTGCCAGTAGTACGACAGGGGGCTTCGATCAGCCCCAGCATTTT | CASSTTGGFDQPQHF | TRBD1 | TRBV19 | . | TRBJ1-5
TGTGCCAGCAGCTTATCTGGGCCTGGAAACACCGGGGAGCTGTTTTTT | CASSLSGPGNTGELFF | . | TRBV11-2 | . | TRBJ2-2
TGTGCCAGCAGCGGGGGACTAGCGGGAGATGAGCAGTTCTTC | CASSGGLAGDEQFF | TRBD2 | TRBV9 | . | TRBJ2-1
TGTGCCAGCAGTTATCGCCGACTAGTTAGCACAGATACGCAGTATTTT | CASSYRRLVSTDTQYF | . | TRBV6-5 | many | TRBJ2-3
TGTGCCTGCGACCTTGAGGGATCGTCTAGAAACACCATATATTTT | CACDLEGSSRNTIYF | . | TRBV19 | . | TRBJ1-3
TGTGCCAGCAGTTTTAGATATTCACCCCTTTCGGGCTACGAGCAGTACTTC | CASSFRYSPLSGYEQYF | . | TRBV12-3/TRBV12-4 | many | TRBJ2-7
TGCAGCGTTGAAGATCTGCTCATATTATCCTTCAATGAGCAGTTCTTC | CSVEDLLILSFNEQFF | . | TRBV29-1 | many | TRBJ2-1
TGTGCCAGCAGTTTAGCCAGGGGACAGGGGGGCAGTCAGCCCCAGCATTTT | CASSLARGQGGSQPQHF | TRBD1 | TRBV12-3/TRBV12-4 | many | TRBJ1-5
TGTGCCAGCAGAGTCCAAGGGACTAGCCGAGGCGAGCAGTACTTC | CASRVQGTSRGEQYF | TRBD2 | TRBV2 | . | TRBJ2-7
TGTGCCAGCACCGTGGGGACTAGCAAATATTTT | CASTVGTSKYF | TRBD2 | TRBV25-1 | . | TRBJ2-3
TGTGGCGGCAGTTACTCGGAAGACGTAGATACGCAGTATTTT | CGGSYSEDVDTQYF | . | TRBV6-5 | . | TRBJ2-3
TGCGCCAGCAGCTTGGGGGCTCAGGGACTCGGAAACACCTTC | CASSLGAQGLGNTF | . | TRBV5-1 | . | TRBJ1-2
TGTGCCAGCAGGACTAGCGGGGGGGCCTCGGATGAGCAGTATTTT | CASRTSGGASDEQYF | TRBD2 | TRBV6-4 | . | TRBJ2-3
TGTGCTAGTGGTTTCAGTGGGGATCCTAATGAAAAACTGTTTTTT | CASGFSGDPNEKLFF | . | TRBV12-5 | . | TRBJ1-4
TGTGCCAGCAGCAAGGGGCAGGGCGGAATTCGCACAGATACGCAGTATTTT | CASSKGQGGIRTDTQYF | . | TRBV14 | . | TRBJ2-3
TGTGCCAGCAGTCAGTTTGACAAACTGTTTTTT | CASSQFDKLFF | . | TRBV7-9 | . | TRBJ1-4
TGCGCCAGCAGCCAAGACGGGGGCGTCGGGCGGAAACTGTTTTTT | CASSQDGGVGRKLFF | . | TRBV4-3 | many | TRBJ1-4
TGTGCCACCAGTGATTTAGGTAGGGCGACAGATACGCAGTATTTT | CATSDLGRATDTQYF | . | TRBV24-1 | . | TRBJ2-3
TGTGCCAGCAGTAGAGAGGGCCCTGGGGCCAACGTCCTGACTTTC | CASSREGPGANVLTF | . | TRBV2 | few | TRBJ2-6